These 28 T cell receptor beta chains originate from one sample sequenced in a study of shared clonotypes between healthy human individuals. TCRdb keeps only in-frame clones here, not all; method: immunoSEQ multiplex PCR. Of approximately 2.4 million clones listed, 90% to 97% are singletons. Sequencing input: naive CD4+ T cells sorted from blood. Documented subset: CD45RA+ positively selected. These receptors all stem from a man aged 18 to 29 in good health.

In nucleotides, the CDR3 is TGTGCCAGCAGTTTAAGCCTAGCGGGTTACAATGAGCAGTTCTTC. Protein sequence: CASSLSLAGYNEQFF. This chain connects TRBV27 to TRBJ2-1, with 8 positions matching TRBD2. The trim removed 2 bases at V and 4 bases at J, leaving 4 bases unmatched. Germline V gene lookup returns CDR1 MNHEY and CDR2 SMNVEV (reference sequence). This CDR3 comprises 15 residues.

The V gene is TRBV6-5, the J gene TRBJ2-1; D perhaps matches TRBD2 (7 bases). The CDR3 sequence is 12 residues long. Germline V gives CDR1 MNHEY, CDR2 SVGAGI. With 5 bases removed from V and 8 bases from J, the gap between germline ends came to 10 bases. CDR3 sequence reads: CASSGGGDEQFF. For the CDR3, the DNA is TGTGCCAGCAGTGGAGGGGGGGATGAGCAGTTCTTC.

For this clone: This specimen includes other DNA sequences encoding the same CDR3. V usage is TRBV18 and J usage is TRBJ1-1; D perhaps matches TRBD1 (5 bases). CDR1 KGHSH and CDR2 LQKENI come from the germline V gene. This CDR3 has 12 amino acids. Trimming shortened V by 3 bases and J by 4 bases, and 6 bases separated the two germline ends. Written as DNA, the CDR3 is TGTGCCAGCTCACCGGGGCTCACTGAAGCTTTCTTT. Its protein is CASSPGLTEAFF.

This chain joins TRBV4-2 and TRBJ1-5, with 7 bases aligning to TRBD1. The CDR3 is 14 amino acids. Unmatched junction bases numbered 4, after V lost 4 bases and J lost 4 bases. Germline V gene sequence: CDR1 LGHNA, CDR2 YNFKEQ. CDR3 region: CASSLGTANQPQHF. The CDR3 DNA sequence: TGTGCCAGCAGCCTCGGGACAGCAAATCAGCCCCAGCATTTT.

The chain carries TRBV2 and TRBJ2-7; no reliable D call. Trimming removed 5 bases from V and 7 bases from J, with 15 bases in between. There are 13 residues in the CDR3. Germline assignment: CDR1 SNHLY and CDR2 FYNNEI. The CDR3 spells CASSSTGPEEQYF. The CDR3 region has the DNA TGTGCCAGCAGTTCTACCGGGCCCGAAGAGCAGTACTTC.

The chain couples TRBV19 to TRBJ1-5; no clear D gene. CDR1 and CDR2 (germline): LNHDA, SQIVND (reference sequence). The CDR3 runs 13 residues. V gave up 5 bases and J gave up 5 bases, with 10 bases separating them. CDR3 region: CASSWAEDQPQHF. DNA for the CDR3: TGTGCCAGTAGTTGGGCCGAAGATCAGCCCCAGCATTTT.

V is TRBV28 and J is TRBJ2-5; D remains unclear. The CDR3 loop spans 11 amino acids. Between the trimmed V and J ends, which lost 7 bases and 5 bases, there was a span of 8 bases. Germline V gene data show CDR1 as MDHEN and CDR2 as SYDVKM. The CDR3 region has the DNA TGTGCCAGCACCAGTCGGGAGACCCAGTACTTC. It translates to CASTSRETQYF. Using reference TRBV28 and TRBJ2-5 for the parts outside the CDR3, the full variable domain is DVKVTQSSRYLVKRTGEKVFLECVQDMDHENMFWYRQDPGLGLRLIYFSYDVKMKEKGDIPEGYSVSREKKERFSLILESASTNQTSMYLCASTSRETQYFGPGTRLLVL.

This rearrangement joins TRBV4-3 to TRBJ2-5; D is possibly TRBD1 or TRBD2 (5 bases each). The CDR3 sequence is 12 residues long. The V end was cut by 0 bases, the J end by 7 bases, with 6 bases between. Germline CDR1 LGHNA, CDR2 YSLEER. CDR3 region: CASSQEGRTQYF. The CDR3 nucleotides are TGCGCCAGCAGCCAAGAGGGACGGACCCAGTACTTC.

The count of this clone is one. The chain carries TRBV11-3 and TRBJ2-1; D is unresolved. CDR1 SGHNT and CDR2 YENEEA come from the germline V gene. There are 15 residues in the CDR3. V was pared by 5 bases and J by 0 bases, with 11 bases between. CDR3 loop: CASSILSSSYNEQFF. CDR3 nucleotide sequence: TGTGCCAGCAGCATACTTTCTAGCTCCTACAATGAGCAGTTCTTC.

This clone was found once. This sequence joins TRBV4-1 and TRBJ1-2; 10 bases agree with TRBD1. The ends lost 4 bases at V and 4 bases at J; junction bases unmatched: 9. Germline CDR1 MGHRA, CDR2 YSYEKL. The CDR3 runs to 16 residues. CDR3 amino acids: CASSPNSGTGAYGYTF. CDR3 in DNA: TGCGCCAGCAGCCCCAATTCCGGGACAGGGGCCTATGGCTACACCTTC.

This chain uses TRBV10-3 with TRBJ1-1; D gene unclear. The germline V and J ends were trimmed by 7 bases and 3 bases, with 6 bases remaining between them. Germline CDR1 ENHRY, CDR2 SYGVKD. The CDR3 covers 11 residues. The CDR3 DNA sequence: TGTGCCATCACTCTCGACACTGAAGCTTTCTTT. Its translation is CAITLDTEAFF.

The rearrangement joins TRBV7-9 to TRBJ2-7; TRBD1 or TRBD2 may be the D gene (5 bases each). The CDR3 contains 12 residues. Germline V gene data show CDR1 as SEHNR and CDR2 as FQNEAQ (reference sequence). CDR3 loop: CAFGAVSYEQYF. In DNA form, the CDR3 reads TGTGCTTTCGGGGCAGTCTCCTACGAGCAGTACTTC.

The chain recombines TRBV5-8 with TRBJ2-3; no clear D. In germline, CDR1 is SGHTS, CDR2 YDEGEE. Trimming left V 3 bases short and J 3 bases short, with 8 bases between. The CDR3 runs 13 residues. The DNA of the CDR3 is TGTGCCAGCAGCTGGGCCCGGACAGATACGCAGTATTTT. Its translation: CASSWARTDTQYF.

J is TRBJ2-7 and V is TRBV28; maybe TRBD1 (6 bases). The CDR3 covers 13 residues. CDR1 MDHEN and CDR2 SYDVKM come from the germline V gene. Trimming pared 5 bases from V and 2 bases from J, leaving 10 bases between. The CDR3 protein is CASSENRAYEQYF. CDR3 DNA sequence: TGTGCCAGCAGTGAGAACAGGGCCTACGAGCAGTACTTC.

The chain uses TRBV30 and TRBJ2-5, with TRBD1 matching over 7 bases. Losses at the gene ends were 3 bases for V and 10 bases for J; bases not matched to a gene: 17. Germline V gene sequence: CDR1 GTSNPN, CDR2 SVGIG (reference sequence). CDR3 length equals 15 residues. The CDR3 DNA follows: TGTGCCTGGAGCTTTGGACAGGCGTCCACAAGTGTCCAGTACTTC. Amino acid sequence: CAWSFGQASTSVQYF.

As for this clone: Other DNA sequences within the sample encode an identical CDR3. V gene TRBV11-2 combines with J gene TRBJ2-7; D is unclear. V lost 0 bases and J 4 bases, leaving 10 bases between the germline ends. The germline V gene encodes CDR1 SGHAT and CDR2 FQNNGV. The CDR3 runs to 14 residues. This chain's CDR3 is CASSLELRGYEQYF. CDR3 nucleotides: TGTGCCAGCAGCTTAGAGCTGAGAGGATACGAGCAGTACTTC. The full variable domain, with the rest looked up from reference TRBV11-2 and TRBJ2-7, is EAGVAQSPRYKIIEKRQSVAFWCNPISGHATLYWYQQILGQGPKLLIQFQNNGVVDDSQLPKDRFSAERLKGVDSTLKIQPAKLEDSAVYLCASSLELRGYEQYFGPGTRLTVT.

This clone was recorded only once. This chain connects TRBV5-4 to TRBJ1-1, with a weak D call TRBD1 (5 bases). The CDR3 is 14 residues long. V lost 3 bases, J lost 1 base, and 10 bases lay in between. Germline V gene lookup returns CDR1 SGHNT and CDR2 YYREEE (reference sequence). The CDR3 reads CASSSKTENTEAFF. DNA of the CDR3: TGTGCCAGCAGCTCCAAGACAGAGAACACTGAAGCTTTCTTT.

The chain couples TRBV19 to TRBJ1-1; D is uncertain. Trimming shortened V by 7 bases and J by 6 bases, and 15 bases separated the two germline ends. The CDR3 has 13 amino acids. The V gene's germline CDR1 is LNHDA and CDR2 SQIVND (reference sequence). CDR3 coding DNA: TGTGCCAGTACCTCGATCCCGGGCGCTGAAGCTTTCTTT. As protein: CASTSIPGAEAFF. Full variable domain (remainder filled in from reference TRBV19 and TRBJ1-1): DGGITQSPKYLFRKEGQNVTLSCEQNLNHDAMYWYRQDPGQGLRLIYYSQIVNDFQKGDIAEGYSVSREKKESFPLTVTSAQKNPTAFYLCASTSIPGAEAFFGQGTRLTVV.

V and J are TRBV7-2 and TRBJ2-7; 14 bases agree with TRBD2. Germline CDR1 SGHTA, CDR2 FQGNSA. CDR3 length: 17 residues. After removal of 5 bases from V and 0 bases from J, the junction contained 6 bases not matched to a gene. CDR3 bases: TGTGCCAGCAGCGGGGGGACTAGCGGGAGAGGCTCCTACGAGCAGTACTTC. Amino acid sequence: CASSGGTSGRGSYEQYF.

This sequence joins TRBV2 and TRBJ2-1; no definite D call. V lost 2 bases and J lost 0, with 14 bases in between. From germline, CDR1 is SNHLY and CDR2 FYNNEI. The CDR3 has 17 amino acids. CDR3 in amino acids: CASSEWAVLSSYNEQFF. The CDR3 bases are TGTGCCAGCAGTGAATGGGCGGTCCTAAGCTCCTACAATGAGCAGTTCTTC.

The rearrangement joins TRBV5-6 to TRBJ2-3; D might be TRBD2 (7 bases). CDR3 size: 14 residues. CDR1 and CDR2 from the germline V gene are SGHDT and YYEEEE. V was pared by 0 bases and J by 8 bases, with 13 bases between. CDR3 in amino acids: CASSLVGGPGTQYF. The CDR3, as DNA: TGTGCCAGCAGCTTGGTCGGGGGGCCAGGTACGCAGTATTTT.

The V gene is TRBV7-2, the J gene TRBJ2-1; no firm D call. Per the germline V gene, CDR1 is SGHTA and CDR2 is FQGNSA. The CDR3 has 16 residues. Trimming cost V 3 bases and J 1 base, with 13 bases left between them. CDR3 coding DNA: TGTGCCAGCAGCTTTGGTGGGAAACGGTCCTACAATGAGCAGTTCTTC. This codes for CASSFGGKRSYNEQFF.

The CDR3 is CASSQGGSAGGSYEQYF. The CDR3 region has the DNA TGTGCCAGCAGCCAAGGAGGGTCTGCCGGGGGCTCCTACGAGCAGTACTTC. The V gene is TRBV14, the J gene TRBJ2-7; a possible D gene is TRBD2 (6 bases). The CDR3 runs 17 residues. V lost 1 base to trimming and J lost 0 bases, with 16 bases between them. Per the germline V gene, CDR1 is SGHDN and CDR2 is FVKESK.

The chain joins TRBV6-1 to TRBJ2-7; D possibly matches TRBD1 or TRBD2 (5 bases each). This CDR3 is built from 14 residues. Per germline, CDR1 MNHNS and CDR2 SASEGT. Trimming cost V 6 bases and J 2 bases, with 14 bases left between them. The CDR3 region has the DNA TGTGCCAGCAGCCCGATCCCGGGGCCCTACGAGCAGTACTTC. Encoded protein: CASSPIPGPYEQYF.

The CDR3 loop reads CASSQDASGANEQFF. In DNA form, the CDR3 reads TGTGCCAGCAGCCAAGATGCTAGCGGGGCCAATGAGCAGTTCTTC. This sequence joins TRBV4-2 and TRBJ2-1; 9 positions agree with TRBD2. Trimming at V came to 0 bases and at J to 6 bases, leaving 3 bases not matched to a gene. The CDR3 totals 15 residues. Germline CDR1 is LGHNA and CDR2 is YNFKEQ.

The chain recombines TRBV4-1 with TRBJ1-2; D is uncertain. Germline V gene data show CDR1 as MGHRA and CDR2 as YSYEKL. The CDR3 totals 14 residues. The V end lost 0 bases, the J end lost 4 bases, and 9 bases lay between the germline ends. The CDR3 DNA reads TGCGCCAGCAGCCAAGAAAACCAACCCTATGGCTACACCTTC. It yields the protein CASSQENQPYGYTF.

There are a few counts of this clone. The chain links TRBV28 to TRBJ2-1; 7 bases line up with TRBD1. The CDR3 contains 13 residues. V lost 6 bases and J lost 6; bases outside the gene matches: 5. Per germline, CDR1 MDHEN and CDR2 SYDVKM. Here the CDR3 DNA reads TGTGCCAGCAGCACAGGGGTTTTCAATGAGCAGTTCTTC. Protein: CASSTGVFNEQFF. Variable domain in full (rest from reference TRBV28 and TRBJ2-1): DVKVTQSSRYLVKRTGEKVFLECVQDMDHENMFWYRQDPGLGLRLIYFSYDVKMKEKGDIPEGYSVSREKKERFSLILESASTNQTSMYLCASSTGVFNEQFFGPGTRLTVL.

The chain carries TRBV10-2 and TRBJ1-3; D unresolved. CDR3 size: 15 residues. Per the germline V gene, CDR1 is WSHSY and CDR2 is SAAADI. Deletions cut 2 bases from V and 0 bases from J, with 8 bases between. In DNA, the CDR3 is TGCGCCAGCAGTGAGACAAGGGTCTCTGGAAACACCATATATTTT. It yields the protein CASSETRVSGNTIYF.